This T cell receptor beta chain was recorded in a study of blood T cell repertoires in COVID-19. Overall study context: Specimens from acute and convalescent COVID-19 originated in the United States, Italy and Spain. In each case, the material was cDNA or gDNA derived from T cells, B-cell-depleted T cells, or PBMCs.

This clone was counted once. Germline V lookup: CDR1 SGHTA, CDR2 FQGNSA. The CDR3 is 13 amino acids. V gave up 5 bases and J gave up 4 bases, with 11 bases separating them. TCRdb's copy holds only in-frame clones and misses some; the assay was immunoSEQ multiplex PCR. This table holds some 260,000 clones, 75% to 90% found once. All enrollees were about 18 to 95 years old and from fewer than 25 US areas. This sequence was found in a woman in her 30s with acute COVID-19. The specimen was PBMCs or T cells enriched from blood (not recorded which). The V gene is TRBV7-2, the J gene TRBJ1-2, with TRBD1 as a possible D gene (6 bases). The CDR3 region is CASSPTGGYGYTF. In nucleotides, the CDR3 is TGTGCCAGCAGCCCGACAGGAGGCTATGGCTACACCTTC.